The present T cell receptor beta chain was sequenced within a study of T cell repertoires in cytomegalovirus infection. Background on the study: Both a matching HLA type and CMV infection were indicated by public TCR beta signatures.

The CDR3 loop spans 13 amino acids. The ends lost 7 bases at V and 3 bases at J; junction bases unmatched: 5. Germline-derived CDR1 and CDR2 are MNHNS and SASEGT. TCRdb used MiXCR to reprocess the reads, holding one entry per CDR3 protein. This sample has 130,000 or so distinct CDR3 sequences; about 6.5% occur once, and the top ten carry more than 15%. This clonotype has ten or more counts. The sample taken for sequencing was PBMCs. The chain couples TRBV6-1 to TRBJ2-5; 7 nucleotides align to TRBD1. The receptor was derived from a human donor in good health (CMV status not recorded). Some clones in this sample may be carry-over from other donors' samples. Written as DNA, the CDR3 is TGTGCCAGCATTTCAGACAGGGAAGAGACCCAGTACTTC. Translation gives CASISDREETQYF.